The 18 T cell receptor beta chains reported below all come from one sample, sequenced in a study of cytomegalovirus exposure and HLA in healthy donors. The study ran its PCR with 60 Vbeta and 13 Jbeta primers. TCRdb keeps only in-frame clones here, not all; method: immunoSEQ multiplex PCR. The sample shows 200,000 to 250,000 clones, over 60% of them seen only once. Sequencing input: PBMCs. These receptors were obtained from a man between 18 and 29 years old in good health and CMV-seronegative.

The DNA of the CDR3 is TGTGCCAGCAGCTTGGCTGGGGCCCCCTACGAGCAGTACTTC. Its protein product is CASSLAGAPYEQYF. This chain connects TRBV5-6 to TRBJ2-7; D perhaps matches TRBD1 (5 bases). This CDR3 region has 14 residues. CDR1 and CDR2 (germline): SGHDT, YYEEEE. With 0 bases removed from V and 2 bases from J, the gap between germline ends came to 9 bases.

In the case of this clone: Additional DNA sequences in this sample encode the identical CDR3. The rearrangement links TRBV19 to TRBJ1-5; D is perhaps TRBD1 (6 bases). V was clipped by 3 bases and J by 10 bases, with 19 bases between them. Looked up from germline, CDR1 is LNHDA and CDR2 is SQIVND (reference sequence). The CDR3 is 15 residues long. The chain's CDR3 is CASSIGWGPGRPQHF. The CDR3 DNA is TGTGCCAGTAGTATTGGATGGGGGCCGGGAAGACCCCAGCATTTT.

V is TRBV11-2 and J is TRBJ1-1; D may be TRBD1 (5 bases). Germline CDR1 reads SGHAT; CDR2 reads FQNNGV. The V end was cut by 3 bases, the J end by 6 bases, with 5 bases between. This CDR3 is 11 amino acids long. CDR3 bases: TGTGCCAGCAGCTTGACAGCTGAAGCTTTCTTT. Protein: CASSLTAEAFF. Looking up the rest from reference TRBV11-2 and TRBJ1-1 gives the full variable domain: EAGVAQSPRYKIIEKRQSVAFWCNPISGHATLYWYQQILGQGPKLLIQFQNNGVVDDSQLPKDRFSAERLKGVDSTLKIQPAKLEDSAVYLCASSLTAEAFFGQGTRLTVV.

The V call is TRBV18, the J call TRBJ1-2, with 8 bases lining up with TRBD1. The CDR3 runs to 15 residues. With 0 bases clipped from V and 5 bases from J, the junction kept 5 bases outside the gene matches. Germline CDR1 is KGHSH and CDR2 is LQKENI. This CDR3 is CASSPPAGGLYGYTF. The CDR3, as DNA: TGTGCCAGCTCACCACCGGCAGGGGGCCTGTATGGCTACACCTTC.

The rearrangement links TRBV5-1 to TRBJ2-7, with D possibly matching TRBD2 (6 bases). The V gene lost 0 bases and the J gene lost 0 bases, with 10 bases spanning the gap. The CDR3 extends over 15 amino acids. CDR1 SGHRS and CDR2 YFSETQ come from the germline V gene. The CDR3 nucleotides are TGCGCCAGCAGCTTGGCGGGGGTCAGCTCCTACGAGCAGTACTTC. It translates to CASSLAGVSSYEQYF.

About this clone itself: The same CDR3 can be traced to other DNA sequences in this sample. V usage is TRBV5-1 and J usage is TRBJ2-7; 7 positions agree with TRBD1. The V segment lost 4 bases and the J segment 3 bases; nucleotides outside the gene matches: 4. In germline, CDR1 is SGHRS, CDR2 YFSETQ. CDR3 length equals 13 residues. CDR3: CASSLGQVYEQYF. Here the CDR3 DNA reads TGCGCCAGCAGCCTCGGACAGGTCTACGAGCAGTACTTC.

In nucleotides, the CDR3 is TGTGCCTGGAGTAAAAGGGGCTATGGCTACACCTTC. Translating gives CAWSKRGYGYTF. This chain connects TRBV30 to TRBJ1-2, with a tentative D call TRBD1 (5 bases). The V gene's germline CDR1 is GTSNPN and CDR2 SVGIG (reference sequence). With 2 bases removed from V and 4 bases from J, the gap between germline ends came to 8 bases. The CDR3 runs to 12 residues.

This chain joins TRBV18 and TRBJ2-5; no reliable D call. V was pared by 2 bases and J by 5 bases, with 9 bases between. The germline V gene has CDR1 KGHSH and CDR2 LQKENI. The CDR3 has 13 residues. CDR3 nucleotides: TGTGCCAGCTCACCAGCGATTCTGGAGACCCAGTACTTC. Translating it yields CASSPAILETQYF. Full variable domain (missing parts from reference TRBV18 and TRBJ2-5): NAGVMQNPRHLVRRRGQEARLRCSPMKGHSHVYWYRQLPEEGLKFMVYLQKENIIDESGMPKERFSAEFPKEGPSILRIQQVVRGDSAAYFCASSPAILETQYFGPGTRLLVL.

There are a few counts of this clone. Written as DNA, the CDR3 is TGCAGCGTGCTCACGGGACTCTCCTACGAGCAGTACTTC. Its protein product is CSVLTGLSYEQYF. The chain links TRBV29-1 to TRBJ2-7; TRBD2 might be the D (6 bases). The CDR3 loop spans 13 amino acids. Germline assignment: CDR1 SQVTM and CDR2 ANQGSEA. V was trimmed by 6 bases and J by 0 bases, leaving 12 bases between them.

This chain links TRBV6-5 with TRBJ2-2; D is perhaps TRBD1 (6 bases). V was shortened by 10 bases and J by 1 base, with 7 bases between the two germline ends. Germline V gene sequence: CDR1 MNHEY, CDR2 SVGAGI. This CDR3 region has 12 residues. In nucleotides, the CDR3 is TGTGCCACGGGACAGAACACCGGGGAGCTGTTTTTT. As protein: CATGQNTGELFF.

CDR3: CSVTTGGGIYGYTF. The CDR3 region has the DNA TGCAGCGTTACCACAGGGGGGGGCATCTATGGCTACACCTTC. The chain uses TRBV29-1 and TRBJ1-2; 8 bases line up with TRBD1. Trimming cost V 5 bases and J 4 bases; bases outside gene matches: 9. Germline V gives CDR1 SQVTM, CDR2 ANQGSEA. The length of the CDR3 is 14 residues.

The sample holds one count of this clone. CDR3 protein: CASRRPGAGVEPQHF. The CDR3 coding sequence is TGTGCCAGTAGACGGCCAGGGGCTGGCGTTGAGCCCCAGCATTTT. The chain carries TRBV19 and TRBJ1-5, with a weak D call TRBD1 (6 bases). V shed 6 bases and J shed 8 bases, with 20 bases lying between them. Per germline, CDR1 LNHDA and CDR2 SQIVND (reference sequence). The CDR3 consists of 15 residues.

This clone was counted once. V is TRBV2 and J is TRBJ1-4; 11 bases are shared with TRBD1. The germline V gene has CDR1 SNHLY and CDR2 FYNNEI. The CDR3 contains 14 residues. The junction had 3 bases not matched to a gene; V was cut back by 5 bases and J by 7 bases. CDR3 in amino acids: CASSIGQGAEKLFF. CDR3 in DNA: TGTGCCAGCAGTATTGGACAGGGGGCTGAAAAACTGTTTTTT.

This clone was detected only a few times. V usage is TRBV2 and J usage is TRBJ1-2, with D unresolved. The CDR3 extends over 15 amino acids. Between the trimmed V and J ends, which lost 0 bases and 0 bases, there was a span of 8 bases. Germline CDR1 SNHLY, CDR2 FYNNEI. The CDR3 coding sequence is TGTGCCAGCAGTGAAGCGCTGCGCTCTAACTATGGCTACACCTTC. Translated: CASSEALRSNYGYTF.

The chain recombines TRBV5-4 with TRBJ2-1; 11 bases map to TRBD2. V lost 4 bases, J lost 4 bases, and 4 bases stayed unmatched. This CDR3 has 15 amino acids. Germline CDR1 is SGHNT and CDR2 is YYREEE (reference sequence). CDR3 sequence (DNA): TGTGCCAGCAGCCGCGGGACTAGCGGATACAATGAGCAGTTCTTC. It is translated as CASSRGTSGYNEQFF.

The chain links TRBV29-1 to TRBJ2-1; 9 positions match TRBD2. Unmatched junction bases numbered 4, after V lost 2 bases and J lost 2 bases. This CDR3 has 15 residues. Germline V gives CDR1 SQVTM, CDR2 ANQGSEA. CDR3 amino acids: CSVEKAGGTYNEQFF. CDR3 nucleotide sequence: TGCAGCGTTGAAAAGGCGGGAGGGACCTACAATGAGCAGTTCTTC.

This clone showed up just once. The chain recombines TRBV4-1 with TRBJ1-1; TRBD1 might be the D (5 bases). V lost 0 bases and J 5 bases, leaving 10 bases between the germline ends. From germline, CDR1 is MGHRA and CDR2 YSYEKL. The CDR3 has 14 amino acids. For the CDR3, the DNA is TGCGCCAGCAGCCAAGACAGGGTGGGTACTGAAGCTTTCTTT. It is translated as CASSQDRVGTEAFF.

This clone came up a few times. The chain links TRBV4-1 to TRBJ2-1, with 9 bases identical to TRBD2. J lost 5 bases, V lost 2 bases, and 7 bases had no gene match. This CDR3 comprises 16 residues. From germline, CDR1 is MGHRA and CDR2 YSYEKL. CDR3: CASSQTREGPNNEQFF. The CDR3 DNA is TGCGCCAGCAGCCAAACGCGGGAGGGCCCTAACAATGAGCAGTTCTTC.